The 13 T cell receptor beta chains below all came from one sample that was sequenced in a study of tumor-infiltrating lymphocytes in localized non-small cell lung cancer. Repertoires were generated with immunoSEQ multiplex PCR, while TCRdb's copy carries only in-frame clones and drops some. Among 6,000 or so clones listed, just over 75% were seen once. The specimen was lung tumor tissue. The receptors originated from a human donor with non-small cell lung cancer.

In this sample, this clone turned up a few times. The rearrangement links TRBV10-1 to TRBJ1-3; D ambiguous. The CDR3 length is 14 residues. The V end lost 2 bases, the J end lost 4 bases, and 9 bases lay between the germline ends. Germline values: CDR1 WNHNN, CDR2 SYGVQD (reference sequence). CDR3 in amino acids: CASSEGWVGNTIYF. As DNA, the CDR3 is TGCGCCAGCAGTGAGGGGTGGGTCGGAAACACCATATATTTT.

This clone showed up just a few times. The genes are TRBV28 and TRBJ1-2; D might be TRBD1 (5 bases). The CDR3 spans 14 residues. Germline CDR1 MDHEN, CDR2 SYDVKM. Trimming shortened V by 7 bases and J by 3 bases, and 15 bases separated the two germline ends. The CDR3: CASNPRDAYYGYTF. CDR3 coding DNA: TGTGCCAGCAATCCCAGGGACGCATACTATGGCTACACCTTC.

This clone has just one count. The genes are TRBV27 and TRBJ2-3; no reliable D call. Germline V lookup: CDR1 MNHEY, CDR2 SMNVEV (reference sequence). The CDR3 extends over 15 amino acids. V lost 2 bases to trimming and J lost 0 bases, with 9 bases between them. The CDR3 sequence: CASSLGSVSTDTQYF. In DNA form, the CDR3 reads TGTGCCAGCAGTTTAGGGTCGGTTAGCACAGATACGCAGTATTTT.

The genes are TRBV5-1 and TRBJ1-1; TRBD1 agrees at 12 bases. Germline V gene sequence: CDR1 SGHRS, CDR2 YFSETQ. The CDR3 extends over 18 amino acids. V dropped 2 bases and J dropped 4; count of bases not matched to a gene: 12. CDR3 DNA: TGCGCCAGCAGCTTTAGAGCTCGGGGACAGGGGGCAGGCACTGAAGCTTTCTTT. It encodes CASSFRARGQGAGTEAFF.

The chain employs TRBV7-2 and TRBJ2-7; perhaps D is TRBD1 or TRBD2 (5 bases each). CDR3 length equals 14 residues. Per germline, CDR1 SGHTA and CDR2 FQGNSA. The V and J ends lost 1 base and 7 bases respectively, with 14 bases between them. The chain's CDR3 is CASSLGRGVGEQYF. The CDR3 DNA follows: TGTGCCAGCAGCTTAGGGAGAGGGGTTGGGGAGCAGTACTTC.

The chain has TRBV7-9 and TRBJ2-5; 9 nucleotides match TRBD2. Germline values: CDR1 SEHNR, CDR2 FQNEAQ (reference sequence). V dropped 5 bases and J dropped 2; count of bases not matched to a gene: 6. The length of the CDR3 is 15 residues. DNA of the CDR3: TGTGCCAGCAGCCCCAGCGGGGGGCAACAAGAGACCCAGTACTTC. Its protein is CASSPSGGQQETQYF.

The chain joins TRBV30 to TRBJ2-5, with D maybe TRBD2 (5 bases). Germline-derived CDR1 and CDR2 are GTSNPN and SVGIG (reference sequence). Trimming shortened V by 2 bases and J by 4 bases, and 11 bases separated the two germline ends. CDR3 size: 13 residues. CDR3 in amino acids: CAWSIWTGETQYF. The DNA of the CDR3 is TGTGCCTGGAGTATTTGGACTGGAGAGACCCAGTACTTC.

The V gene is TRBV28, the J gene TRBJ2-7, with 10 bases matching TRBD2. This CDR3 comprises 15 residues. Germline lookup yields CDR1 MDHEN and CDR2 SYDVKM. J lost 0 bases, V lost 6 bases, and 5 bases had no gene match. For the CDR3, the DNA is TGTGCCAGCAGGGGTAGCGGGGGGCTCTCCTACGAGCAGTACTTC. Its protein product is CASRGSGGLSYEQYF. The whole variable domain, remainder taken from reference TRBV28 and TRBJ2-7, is DVKVTQSSRYLVKRTGEKVFLECVQDMDHENMFWYRQDPGLGLRLIYFSYDVKMKEKGDIPEGYSVSREKKERFSLILESASTNQTSMYLCASRGSGGLSYEQYFGPGTRLTVT.

The CDR3 region has the DNA TGTGCCAGCAGCGACTCCGGGACGGCCGTGGGGGAGACCCAGTACTTC. The encoded protein is CASSDSGTAVGETQYF. The rearrangement uses TRBV7-9 and TRBJ2-5, with D possibly being TRBD1 or TRBD2 (5 bases each). The CDR3 runs to 16 residues. Deletions cut 5 bases from V and 5 bases from J, with 21 bases between. Per the germline V gene, CDR1 is SEHNR and CDR2 is FQNEAQ (reference sequence).

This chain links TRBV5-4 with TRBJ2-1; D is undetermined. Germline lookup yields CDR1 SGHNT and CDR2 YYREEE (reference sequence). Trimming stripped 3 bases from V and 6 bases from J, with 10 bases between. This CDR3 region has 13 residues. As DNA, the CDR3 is TGTGCCAGCAGCTCGTTTCCGGCCAATGAGCAGTTCTTC. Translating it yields CASSSFPANEQFF.

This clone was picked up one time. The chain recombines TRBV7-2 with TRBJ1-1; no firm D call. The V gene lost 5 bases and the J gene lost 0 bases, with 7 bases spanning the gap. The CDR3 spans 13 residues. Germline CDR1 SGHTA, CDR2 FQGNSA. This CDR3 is CASSPGLNTEAFF. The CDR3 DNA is TGTGCCAGCAGCCCCGGGTTGAACACTGAAGCTTTCTTT.

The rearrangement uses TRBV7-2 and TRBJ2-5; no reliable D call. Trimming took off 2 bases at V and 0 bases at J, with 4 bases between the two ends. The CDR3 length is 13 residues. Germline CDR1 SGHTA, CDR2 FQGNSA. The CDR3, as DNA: TGTGCCAGCAGCTTACCCTACCAAGAGACCCAGTACTTC. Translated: CASSLPYQETQYF.

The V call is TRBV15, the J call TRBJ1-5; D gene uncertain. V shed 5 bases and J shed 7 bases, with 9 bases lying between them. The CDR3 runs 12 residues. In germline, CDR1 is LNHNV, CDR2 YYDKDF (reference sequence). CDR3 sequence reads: CATSHRSQPQHF. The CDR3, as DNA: TGTGCCACCAGCCACCGAAGCCAGCCCCAGCATTTT.